This is a list of T cell receptor beta chains from one sample in a study of radiotherapy plus CTLA-4 blockade in lung cancer. Using immunoSEQ multiplex PCR, the repertoire was profiled, and TCRdb retains in-frame clones only, with some absent. The repertoire holds roughly 66,000 clones, with about four fifths as singletons. Sequenced here: peripheral blood, sampled from a patient treated with radiotherapy plus ipilimumab. The origin of the receptors is a human donor with non-small cell lung cancer who had a partial response to radiotherapy plus ipilimumab. Both conserved end residues are part of each CDR3. Fields, in order: J gene, V gene, CDR3 length, clone size, D gene, CDR3 DNA, CDR3 protein. D genes are given only for firm matches. Clone size is stated in some rows and not others, as once, few, many or a class when expanded.

TRBJ2-2 TRBV4-1 14 . . TGCGCCAGCAGCCAAGATCGAGCGCCCGGGGAGCTGTTTTTT CASSQDRAPGELFF
TRBJ1-5 TRBV28 15 few TRBD1 TGTGCCAGCAGTCGGACAGGGCGATCCAATCAGCCCCAGCATTTT CASSRTGRSNQPQHF
TRBJ2-2 TRBV6-1 13 once . TGTGCCAGCTCTACCCTTAACACCGGGGAGCTGTTTTTT CASSTLNTGELFF
TRBJ2-5 TRBV5-6 13 . TRBD2 TGTGCCAGCAGCCGGGGGGACCAAGAGACCCAGTACTTC CASSRGDQETQYF
TRBJ2-5 TRBV11-2 15 . . TGTGCCAGCAGCTCCGTGCAGGGGCGTCGGGAGACCCAGTACTTC CASSSVQGRRETQYF
TRBJ2-5 TRBV5-1 14 . . TGCGCCAGCAGCCCGGGGGGCTCGGTGGAGACCCAGTACTTC CASSPGGSVETQYF
TRBJ2-3 TRBV6-5 15 few TRBD2 TGTGCCAGCAGTCTCGGACTAGCGGGCACGGGTACGCAGTATTTT CASSLGLAGTGTQYF
TRBJ2-3 TRBV7-2 16 . TRBD2 TGTGCCAGCAGTTCCCGGACTAGCGGGAAGACAGATACGCAGTATTTT CASSSRTSGKTDTQYF
TRBJ2-5 TRBV11-1 15 . TRBD2 TGTGCCAGCAGCAGAGGACTAGCGGGACAAGGGACCCAGTACTTC CASSRGLAGQGTQYF
TRBJ2-7 TRBV9 16 . . TGTGCCAGCAGCCGAGGGCTGGGGTTAAGCTCCTACGAGCAGTACTTC CASSRGLGLSSYEQYF
TRBJ2-7 TRBV28 15 . . TGTGCCAGCAGTTGGGCCGGAAGCCGGTCGTACGAGCAGTACTTC CASSWAGSRSYEQYF
TRBJ2-7 TRBV11-2 11 . . TGTGCCAGCAGCTCCCAACTCGAGCAGTACTTC CASSSQLEQYF
TRBJ1-1 TRBV30 13 few . TGTGCCTGGAGTCCGTCGCAGACAGTTGAAGCTTTCTTT CAWSPSQTVEAFF
TRBJ2-1 TRBV5-1 16 . TRBD1 TGCGCCAGCAGCTTGGCCGGGACAGGGGCTTGGGATGAGCAGTTCTTC CASSLAGTGAWDEQFF
TRBJ2-1 TRBV18 17 . . TGTGCCAGCTCACCGAGCCCGACTAGTAGGAAGGTCAATGAGCAGTTCTTC CASSPSPTSRKVNEQFF
TRBJ2-2 TRBV7-3 16 . TRBD2 TGTGCCAGCAGCTTAATTTTAGCGGGAAACACCGGGGAGCTGTTTTTT CASSLILAGNTGELFF
TRBJ1-3 TRBV7-2 14 . TRBD1 TGTGCCATGGGGACAGGGGGCTCTGGAAACACCATATATTTT CAMGTGGSGNTIYF
TRBJ2-1 TRBV6-5 12 . TRBD2 TGTGCCACGCTAGCGGGGGGGGGTGAGCAGTTCTTC CATLAGGGEQFF
TRBJ1-2 TRBV9 15 . TRBD1 TGTGCCAGCAGCGGAACCGGGACAGCACCGGGAGGCTACACCTTC CASSGTGTAPGGYTF
TRBJ1-4 TRBV6-1 12 . . TGTGCCAGCAGTGGCGAGCTTAGCGGACTGTTTTTT CASSGELSGLFF
TRBJ1-1 TRBV7-9 13 . TRBD1 TGTGCCAGCAGCTGGACAGGGGGAACTGAAGCTTTCTTT CASSWTGGTEAFF
TRBJ1-6 TRBV25-1 16 . . TGTGCCAGCAGTGAACTGGAGAGCTCCTATAATTCACCCCTCCACTTT CASSELESSYNSPLHF
TRBJ2-2 TRBV11-2 14 . . TGTGCCAGCGGACCTGGGACTAACACCGGGGAGCTGTTTTTT CASGPGTNTGELFF
TRBJ2-7 TRBV19 15 . TRBD1 TGTGCCAGTAGTCTTGACAGGGGATCTATATACGAGCAGTACTTC CASSLDRGSIYEQYF
TRBJ1-1 TRBV19 13 . . TGTGCCAGTACCACCTACAGTCCCACTGAAGCTTTCTTT CASTTYSPTEAFF
TRBJ2-3 TRBV5-1 15 . TRBD2 TGCGCCAGCAGCTTAGGATTAGCGGGGGGATCTACGCAGTATTTT CASSLGLAGGSTQYF
TRBJ1-2 TRBV4-2 14 . TRBD1 TGTGCCAGCAGCCCAGGGGGAAGTAACTATGGCTACACCTTC CASSPGGSNYGYTF
TRBJ1-1 TRBV19 11 few . TGTGCCAGTTCATTCAACACTGAAGCTTTCTTT CASSFNTEAFF
TRBJ2-2 TRBV6-6 15 . TRBD2 TGTGCCAGCCGCCTGGGGAGGGCGAACACCGGGGAGCTGTTTTTT CASRLGRANTGELFF
TRBJ1-1 TRBV19 15 once . TGTGCCAGTAGTCCAGGGCGCGCCCTGAGAACTGAAGCTTTCTTT CASSPGRALRTEAFF
TRBJ1-5 TRBV7-9 14 few . TGTGCCAGCAGCTCCCCCGATGGGCTTCAGCCCCAGCATTTT CASSSPDGLQPQHF
TRBJ2-1 TRBV28 14 . TRBD2 TGTGCCAGCAGTTTTATTAGCGGGAGGGGTGAGCAGTTCTTC CASSFISGRGEQFF
TRBJ2-5 TRBV9 14 . . TGTGCCAGCAGCGTAGGGGCAGGGCAAGAGACCCAGTACTTC CASSVGAGQETQYF
TRBJ1-4 TRBV5-5 14 . . TGTGCCAGCACTCCCGGAGGGGCTAATGAAAAACTGTTTTTT CASTPGGANEKLFF
TRBJ2-5 TRBV11-2 14 . . TGTGCCAGCAGCTTAGTCCCACAGCTGGAGACCCAGTACTTC CASSLVPQLETQYF
TRBJ1-3 TRBV28 13 . . TGTGCCAGCAGGGCTTCGGGTGGAAACACCATATATTTT CASRASGGNTIYF
TRBJ1-5 TRBV5-5 16 . . TGTGCCAGCAGCTCTGGGGGCCCGGCGGGCAATCAGCCCCAGCATTTT CASSSGGPAGNQPQHF
TRBJ2-7 TRBV15 15 once . TGTGCCACCAGCAGAGATCTTTCGGAGGGCTACGAGCAGTACTTC CATSRDLSEGYEQYF
TRBJ2-7 TRBV28 16 . TRBD2 TGTGCCAGCACTTTCCCCTCTAGCGGGCACTCCTACGAGCAGTACTTC CASTFPSSGHSYEQYF
TRBJ2-1 TRBV9 16 . TRBD2 TGTGCCAGCAGCGAACTGGGACTAGCGGCGTACAATGAGCAGTTCTTC CASSELGLAAYNEQFF
TRBJ1-2 TRBV6-6 15 . TRBD1 TGTGCCAGCAGCCGGGCGGGACAGGGGGCCATCGGCTACACCTTC CASSRAGQGAIGYTF
TRBJ2-1 TRBV15 15 . . TGTGCCACCAGCAGAGGAGGGAACTCCTACAATGAGCAGTTCTTC CATSRGGNSYNEQFF